This TCR beta chain was sequenced in a study of CD8+CD57+ T cells in acquired aplastic anemia. Study-wide background: Mean read depth for CD4+ cells from healthy donors was around 11 million.

Genomic DNA templated the TCR beta VDJ and CDR3 profiling. TCRdb reanalysed the reads using MiXCR and keeps one entry per CDR3 protein. The top ten hold 2.9% of the sample, which has about 180,000 distinct CDR3 sequences, approximately 46% seen once. This clonotype showed up many times. The antigen is undetermined. Trimming removed 3 bases from V and 5 bases from J; junction bases left unmatched: 2. CDR3 length equals 16 residues. General observations from the study: The study identified 25 to 30 CD8+ CDR3 sequences shared by patients and controls.

The V gene is TRBV12-3 or TRBV12-4, the J gene TRBJ2-3; 16 bases map to TRBD2. What was sequenced was sorted CD4+, CD8+, or CD8+CD57+ T cells (not recorded which) from PBMCs. The sequence was collected from a human donor in good health. CDR3 sequence: CASSFGTSGGGDTQYF. Written as DNA, the CDR3 is TGTGCCAGCAGTTTCGGGACTAGCGGGGGGGGAGATACGCAGTATTTT.